This paragraph reports one T cell receptor (beta chain). Donors were grouped by their self-reported clinical history. This sample is drawn from a study of blood T cell repertoires in COVID-19. The protocol was immunoSEQ multiplex PCR, while the TCRdb copy is restricted to in-frame clones and leaves out a portion. Of about 260,000 clones in the sample, approximately 90% were seen once. Specimen: PBMCs or T cells enriched from blood (not recorded which). The origin of this receptor is a man aged 35-49 years who had been exposed to COVID-19.

The CDR3 DNA follows: TGTGCCAGTAGTATACCCGCCGGGACACTAGGCGGTAATGAAAAACTGTTTTTT. This translates into CASSIPAGTLGGNEKLFF. The chain uses TRBV19 and TRBJ1-4, with a weak D call TRBD1 (6 bases). V shed 2 bases and J shed 4 bases, with 20 bases lying between them. Germline loops: CDR1 LNHDA, CDR2 SQIVND (reference sequence). CDR3 size: 18 residues.